One sample yielded the 27 T cell receptor beta chains listed below, sequenced in a study of vaccination effects on CD4 cells after COVID-19. The antigens these receptors bind are not known. Sequencing was performed with immunoSEQ multiplex PCR; in TCRdb, only in-frame clones are kept and a portion is missing. Counted here are approximately 50,000 clones, 75% to 80% occurring once; the ten biggest clones make up 10% to 15%. Isolating CD4+ T cells followed roughly ten days of culture. Sequences were derived from CD4+ T cells from PBMCs cultured without peptide, sampled before COVID-19 vaccination. These TCRs come from a human donor who had a prior SARS-CoV-2 infection.

This clone was recorded only once. The chain has TRBV19 and TRBJ2-7, with 15 nucleotides matching TRBD2. CDR3 length: 15 amino acids. Germline V CDR1 and CDR2: LNHDA, SQIVND (reference sequence). V trimming: 3 bases; J trimming: 4 bases; junction bases outside the gene matches: 1. CDR3 nucleotide sequence: TGTGCCAGTAGTATTGGGACTAGCGGGGGGTACGAGCAGTACTTC. Protein product: CASSIGTSGGYEQYF.

J is TRBJ1-5 and V is TRBV2; D remains unclear. CDR1 is SNHLY, CDR2 FYNNEI, per germline. The CDR3 totals 17 residues. Trimming left V 4 bases short and J 0 bases short, with 16 bases between. CDR3 in amino acids: CASSVSIRVYSNQPQHF. In nucleotides, the CDR3 is TGTGCCAGCAGTGTGTCGATCCGGGTTTATAGCAATCAGCCCCAGCATTTT.

The CDR3 DNA follows: TGTGCCAGCAGTTACTGGGGCGAGTATGGCTACACCTTC. Translated: CASSYWGEYGYTF. V is TRBV6-5 and J is TRBJ1-2; possible D gene TRBD1, 5 bases. The CDR3 spans 13 residues. V lost 1 base, J lost 5 bases, and 8 bases lay in between. From germline, CDR1 is MNHEY and CDR2 SVGAGI.

Only a few counts were recorded for this clone. V usage is TRBV4-1 and J usage is TRBJ1-5, with TRBD1 as a possible D gene (5 bases). Germline CDR1 reads MGHRA; CDR2 reads YSYEKL. The CDR3 is 16 residues long. V was trimmed by 3 bases and J by 4 bases, leaving 16 bases between them. The CDR3 bases are TGCGCCAGCAGCCAGATACGGGGACGGCTAAATCAGCCCCAGCATTTT. It codes for CASSQIRGRLNQPQHF.

The sample holds a few counts of this clone. J is TRBJ1-1 and V is TRBV30; D gene unclear. This CDR3 spans 13 amino acids. Germline V gives CDR1 GTSNPN, CDR2 SVGIG (reference sequence). Trimming stripped 1 base from V and 2 bases from J, with 8 bases between. The CDR3 DNA reads as TGTGCCTGGAGTGAGATCAGAAACACTGAAGCTTTCTTT. Translating it yields CAWSEIRNTEAFF.

The gene calls are TRBV5-4 and TRBJ2-3; D remains unclear. The CDR3 spans 16 residues. The V and J ends lost 4 bases and 0 bases respectively, with 15 bases between them. Germline CDR1 and CDR2: SGHNT and YYREEE (reference sequence). In nucleotides, the CDR3 is TGTGCCAGCAGCCCCGCCGGCGGATCTAGCACAGATACGCAGTATTTT. Protein sequence: CASSPAGGSSTDTQYF.

V gene TRBV4-1 combines with J gene TRBJ2-7, with 14 positions matching TRBD2. This CDR3 comprises 16 residues. CDR1 MGHRA and CDR2 YSYEKL come from the germline V gene. Unmatched junction bases numbered 7, after V lost 4 bases and J lost 5 bases. As DNA, the CDR3 is TGCGCCAGCAGCCGAACTCCGGGACTAGCGGGAGACGAGCAGTACTTC. As protein: CASSRTPGLAGDEQYF.

The V call is TRBV5-1, the J call TRBJ1-3, with 7 nucleotides matching TRBD1. The CDR3 is made up of 14 amino acids. CDR1 and CDR2 from the germline V gene are SGHRS and YFSETQ. The V and J ends lost 2 bases and 1 base, in that order; junction bases with no gene match: 0. The CDR3 region has the DNA TGCGCCAGCAGCTTACAGGGGTCTGGAAACACCATATATTTT. Translation gives CASSLQGSGNTIYF. The entire variable domain, with the rest obtained from reference TRBV5-1 and TRBJ1-3, is as follows: KAGVTQTPRYLIKTRGQQVTLSCSPISGHRSVSWYQQTPGQGLQFLFEYFSETQRNKGNFPGRFSGRQFSNSRSEMNVSTLELGDSALYLCASSLQGSGNTIYFGEGSWLTVV.

This chain joins TRBV5-6 and TRBJ2-3; D not certain. The germline gives CDR1 SGHDT, CDR2 YYEEEE. CDR3 length: 15 amino acids. V lost 0 bases and J 0 bases, leaving 8 bases between the germline ends. This CDR3 reads CASSLDPRSTDTQYF. The CDR3 DNA sequence: TGTGCCAGCAGCTTGGACCCTCGTAGCACAGATACGCAGTATTTT.

This clone was detected only once. The chain recombines TRBV7-9 with TRBJ2-5; 8 nucleotides agree with TRBD2. The CDR3 totals 17 residues. V was pared by 5 bases and J by 0 bases, with 11 bases of the junction left unmatched. Germline CDR1 and CDR2: SEHNR and FQNEAQ (reference sequence). This CDR3 reads CASSRTAGASYQETQYF. The CDR3 DNA reads TGTGCCAGCAGCCGCACAGCGGGGGCCAGTTACCAAGAGACCCAGTACTTC.

This chain joins TRBV18 and TRBJ2-2; the D gene is possibly TRBD1 (5 bases). Germline assignment: CDR1 KGHSH and CDR2 LQKENI. Trimming left V 5 bases short and J 1 base short, with 8 bases between. The CDR3 loop spans 14 amino acids. The CDR3 sequence is CASSSQGNTGELFF. The CDR3 DNA reads as TGTGCCAGCTCATCGCAGGGGAACACCGGGGAGCTGTTTTTT.

The chain combines TRBV7-3 with TRBJ2-5, with 7 bases fitting TRBD2. Losses at the gene ends were 5 bases for V and 1 base for J; bases not matched to a gene: 16. The germline gives CDR1 SGHTA, CDR2 FQGTGA. The CDR3 length is 18 residues. The CDR3 is CASSPFGGEDPSQETQYF. The DNA for the CDR3 is TGTGCCAGCAGCCCCTTTGGGGGGGAAGATCCAAGCCAAGAGACCCAGTACTTC. The full variable domain, its missing parts supplied by reference TRBV7-3 and TRBJ2-5, is GAGVSQTPSNKVTEKGKYVELRCDPISGHTALYWYRQSLGQGPEFLIYFQGTGAADDSGLPNDRFFAVRPEGSVSTLKIQRTERGDSAVYLCASSPFGGEDPSQETQYFGPGTRLLVL.

This chain connects TRBV7-3 to TRBJ1-6; a weak D match, TRBD1 (5 bases). Looked up from germline, CDR1 is SGHTA and CDR2 is FQGTGA. The CDR3 covers 15 residues. V shed 0 bases and J shed 5 bases, with 8 bases lying between them. CDR3 sequence reads: CASSLTRQNNSPLHF. Written as DNA, the CDR3 is TGTGCCAGCAGCTTAACAAGACAGAATAATTCACCCCTCCACTTT.

This clone is a singleton in its sample. The chain couples TRBV5-4 to TRBJ2-3; TRBD2 is a possible D gene (6 bases). Germline values: CDR1 SGHNT, CDR2 YYREEE (reference sequence). V lost 4 bases to trimming and J lost 13 bases, with 19 bases between them. The CDR3 is 13 amino acids. CDR3 nucleotide sequence: TGTGCCAGCAGCGGGCCTCCTTTGCGGGAAAAGTATTTT. Translating it yields CASSGPPLREKYF.

This rearrangement joins TRBV19 to TRBJ2-7; tentative D call: TRBD1 (5 bases). The CDR3 extends over 13 amino acids. The ends were cut back, 6 bases at V and 5 bases at J, with 14 bases in the middle. Germline lookup yields CDR1 LNHDA and CDR2 SQIVND (reference sequence). CDR3 DNA sequence: TGTGCCAGTAGCTTTAACAGGCGGAACGAGCAGTACTTC. This translates into CASSFNRRNEQYF.

V is TRBV2 and J is TRBJ1-4; possible D gene TRBD1, 5 bases. The CDR3 runs 13 residues. V lost 6 bases and J lost 4, with 9 bases in between. Germline CDR1 reads SNHLY; CDR2 reads FYNNEI. CDR3 sequence (DNA): TGTGCCAGCAGGAGGGACCGTAATGAAAAACTGTTTTTT. Amino acid sequence: CASRRDRNEKLFF.

V is TRBV6-1 and J is TRBJ1-3; D remains ambiguous. Trimming removed 1 base from V and 2 bases from J, with 12 bases in between. CDR3 size: 16 residues. The germline V gene encodes CDR1 MNHNS and CDR2 SASEGT. CDR3 residues: CASSEVPQFPGNTIYF. The CDR3 DNA reads TGTGCCAGCAGTGAAGTTCCCCAATTCCCTGGAAACACCATATATTTT.

The chain links TRBV6-5 to TRBJ2-5; TRBD2 agrees at 7 bases. The V gene's germline CDR1 is MNHEY and CDR2 SVGAGI. The CDR3 has 14 residues. The junction had 8 bases not matched to a gene; V was cut back by 5 bases and J by 5 bases. The CDR3 DNA is TGTGCCAGCAGTAACCCGGGAGGTGTGGAGACCCAGTACTTC. The encoded protein is CASSNPGGVETQYF.

This chain uses TRBV2 with TRBJ2-1; 10 bases are a match to TRBD2. The germline CDR1 and CDR2 sequences are SNHLY and FYNNEI. The CDR3 consists of 14 residues. V gave up 10 bases and J gave up 6 bases; unmatched junction bases: 9. DNA for the CDR3: TGTGCCACCCGACCTAGCGGGGGAAGCAATGAGCAGTTCTTC. Translation: CATRPSGGSNEQFF.

The chain couples TRBV4-1 to TRBJ2-7, with TRBD1 identical over 9 bases. The V gene end was trimmed by 1 base and the J gene end by 3 bases; junction bases not matched to a gene: 4. The CDR3 covers 15 residues. From germline, CDR1 is MGHRA and CDR2 YSYEKL. The chain's CDR3 is CASSQARGQGYEQYF. Written as DNA, the CDR3 is TGCGCCAGCAGCCAAGCACGGGGACAGGGCTACGAGCAGTACTTC.

The genes are TRBV2 and TRBJ1-5; possible D gene TRBD1, 5 bases. The CDR3 totals 15 residues. Germline values: CDR1 SNHLY, CDR2 FYNNEI. V was cut by 6 bases and J by 0 bases, with 12 bases left in between. This CDR3 is CASRADSSSNQPQHF. In DNA form, the CDR3 reads TGTGCCAGCAGAGCAGACAGTTCTAGCAATCAGCCCCAGCATTTT.

The chain couples TRBV3-1 (or the pseudogene TRBV3-2) to TRBJ2-1; 9 nucleotides line up with TRBD1. The V segment lost 2 bases and the J segment 10 bases; nucleotides outside the gene matches: 6. The germline gives CDR1 LGHDT, CDR2 YNNKEL (reference sequence). The CDR3 is 14 amino acids. This CDR3 reads CASSQRQGVREQFF. For the CDR3, the DNA is TGTGCCAGCAGCCAAAGACAGGGGGTTAGGGAGCAGTTCTTC.

The chain is built from TRBV5-1 and TRBJ2-7, with a tentative D call TRBD1 (6 bases). With 4 bases removed from V and 4 bases from J, the gap between germline ends came to 15 bases. CDR3 length: 14 amino acids. Germline V gene lookup returns CDR1 SGHRS and CDR2 YFSETQ. CDR3 region: CASSASTGGYEQYF. CDR3 coding DNA: TGCGCCAGCAGCGCATCGACAGGTGGGTACGAGCAGTACTTC.

The chain uses TRBV4-3 and TRBJ2-3; 9 nucleotides agree with TRBD2. The CDR3 has 18 amino acids. V was clipped by 2 bases and J by 5 bases; unmatched bases: 14. CDR1 and CDR2 from the germline V gene are LGHNA and YSLEER. The CDR3 region is CASSQHMGLASILDTQYF. The CDR3 nucleotides read TGCGCCAGCAGCCAACACATGGGACTAGCTAGTATCTTAGATACGCAGTATTTT.

The chain combines TRBV7-2 with TRBJ2-2; D unclear. This CDR3 is 13 amino acids long. The germline V gene has CDR1 SGHTA and CDR2 FQGNSA. The V end lost 5 bases, the J end lost 3 bases, and 7 bases lay between the germline ends. The CDR3 loop reads CASSPRDTGELFF. The CDR3 region has the DNA TGTGCCAGCAGCCCCAGAGACACCGGGGAGCTGTTTTTT.

V and J are TRBV19 and TRBJ1-1, with 8 bases lining up with TRBD1. The V segment lost 6 bases and the J segment 7 bases; nucleotides outside the gene matches: 19. The CDR3 is made up of 17 amino acids. Germline V CDR1 and CDR2: LNHDA, SQIVND (reference sequence). CDR3 nucleotide sequence: TGTGCCAGTAGCGTCCTATATACAGGGACAGGAAGGGTTGAAGCTTTCTTT. This sequence encodes CASSVLYTGTGRVEAFF.

The genes are TRBV28 and TRBJ1-4; D is unclear. Germline V gene sequence: CDR1 MDHEN, CDR2 SYDVKM. The CDR3 totals 11 residues. Trimming removed 6 bases from V and 7 bases from J, with 6 bases in between. The CDR3 protein is CASSLGEKLFF. Written as DNA, the CDR3 is TGTGCCAGCAGCCTAGGTGAAAAACTGTTTTTT.